A single sample gave rise to the 16 T cell receptor beta chains below, sequenced in a study of regulatory T cells in long-lasting Graves disease. Sequencing libraries for TCR beta were prepared with iRepertoire HTBI primers and Arm-PCR of CDR3 regions. TCRdb recomputed calls from the multiplex PCR reads with MiXCR, one row per CDR3 protein. This sample has 350,000 to 450,000 distinct CDR3 sequences, with approximately 15% found just once. The sample's time point: newly diagnosed GD, antithyroid drugs for less than 3 months. PBMC-derived RNA was used for the TCR library. A further study also used this sample, focusing on T cells in Graves' hyperthyroidism and ophthalmopathy.

The sample here was peripheral blood mononuclear cells (PBMCs), taken at new diagnosis, from a patient treated with antithyroid drugs. The receptor set was obtained from a woman between 40 and 55 years old with Graves disease.

This clonotype was counted many times. The chain has TRBV4-2 and TRBJ2-5; TRBD2 aligns across 11 bases. Germline values: CDR1 LGHNA, CDR2 YNFKEQ. The CDR3 has 14 amino acids. The ends lost 7 bases at V and 1 base at J; junction bases unmatched: 2. Here the CDR3 DNA reads TGTGCCAGCAAAGGGACTAGCGGCCAAGAGACCCAGTACTTC. Translating gives CASKGTSGQETQYF.

This clonotype has ten or more counts. The chain uses TRBV12-5 and TRBJ2-7; D is perhaps TRBD1 or TRBD2 (7 bases each). Germline V gives CDR1 LGHNT, CDR2 FRNRAP. Trimming stripped 2 bases from V and 3 bases from J, with 32 bases between. This CDR3 is built from 21 residues. The CDR3 protein is CASGLPPPGQTIKRDYYEQYF. CDR3 in DNA: TGTGCTAGTGGTTTGCCGCCGCCGGGACAGACGATAAAGCGGGACTACTACGAGCAGTACTTC.

The table lists this clonotype with many counts. The genes are TRBV28 and TRBJ1-2; D remains ambiguous. Germline CDR1 is MDHEN and CDR2 is SYDVKM. V shed 4 bases and J shed 1 base, with 13 bases lying between them. The CDR3 runs 15 residues. CDR3 in amino acids: CASSSAHTSNYGYTF. CDR3 bases: TGTGCCAGCAGTTCGGCGCACACAAGTAACTATGGCTACACCTTC.

In this sample, this clonotype turned up a few times. CDR3: CASSQDNERLQETQYF. As DNA, the CDR3 is TGTGCCAGCAGCCAAGACAACGAACGCCTCCAAGAGACCCAGTACTTC. J is TRBJ2-5 and V is TRBV3-1, with no clear D. CDR3 length equals 16 residues. Germline loops: CDR1 LGHDT, CDR2 YNNKEL (reference sequence). The V end was cut by 0 bases, the J end by 1 base, with 12 bases between.

This clonotype was seen once. V usage is TRBV12-3 or TRBV12-4 and J usage is TRBJ2-5; the D gene could be TRBD1 or TRBD2 (5 bases each). The V end lost 7 bases, the J end lost 9 bases, and 18 bases lay between the germline ends. CDR3 length equals 13 residues. The CDR3 region is CASTPGPLGAQYF. CDR3 sequence (DNA): TGTGCCAGCACCCCGGGTCCTTTGGGGGCCCAGTACTTC.

This clonotype occurred many times. The rearrangement joins TRBV6-1 to TRBJ2-7; D remains ambiguous. The CDR3 consists of 13 residues. Germline assignment: CDR1 MNHNS and CDR2 SASEGT. Trimming left V 5 bases short and J 2 bases short, with 10 bases between. The CDR3 is CASSHRSPYEQYF. DNA for the CDR3: TGTGCCAGCAGTCACAGATCACCCTACGAGCAGTACTTC.

This clonotype was counted only a few times. The chain has TRBV29-1 and TRBJ1-2; D may be TRBD1 (5 bases). Between the trimmed V and J ends, which lost 0 bases and 5 bases, there was a span of 16 bases. This CDR3 contains 15 residues. In germline, CDR1 is SQVTM, CDR2 ANQGSEA. CDR3 region: CSVEDRRGVWYGYTF. The CDR3 region has the DNA TGCAGCGTTGAAGATCGTCGGGGGGTTTGGTATGGCTACACCTTC.

This clonotype was detected a few times. The V and J genes are TRBV30 and TRBJ1-4, with a possible D match to TRBD1 (5 bases). V lost 8 bases and J lost 10, with 23 bases in between. Germline CDR1 and CDR2: GTSNPN and SVGIG (reference sequence). The CDR3 covers 14 residues. CDR3 region: CAVPGTAGGGKLFF. As DNA, the CDR3 is TGTGCCGTCCCAGGGACCGCAGGTGGAGGAAAACTGTTTTTT.

This clonotype was seen at least ten times. The chain is built from TRBV7-7 and TRBJ2-2; D gene uncertain. Per germline, CDR1 SSHAT and CDR2 FNYEAQ (reference sequence). The CDR3 runs to 15 residues. The CDR3 loop is CATVGGLANTGELFF. CDR3 bases: TGTGCTACCGTCGGCGGCCTAGCGAACACCGGGGAGCTGTTTTTT.

This clonotype was recorded many times. The rearrangement links TRBV9 to TRBJ2-3; the match to TRBD2 covers 11 bases. The germline CDR1 and CDR2 sequences are SGDLS and YYNGEE. Trimming took 3 bases from V and 3 from J; bases not matched to a gene: 9. This CDR3 is built from 17 residues. CDR3 region: CASSAGVGLADTDTQYF. CDR3 sequence (DNA): TGTGCCAGCAGCGCGGGAGTGGGACTAGCGGATACAGATACGCAGTATTTT.

The rearrangement joins TRBV4-1 to TRBJ2-2, with 7 bases aligning to TRBD1. V lost 0 bases to trimming and J lost 6 bases; unmatched junction nucleotides: 10. CDR1 MGHRA and CDR2 YSYEKL come from the germline V gene. The CDR3 extends over 17 amino acids. CDR3 residues: CASSQDSVRGIAGELFF. For the CDR3, the DNA is TGCGCCAGCAGCCAAGATTCGGTCAGGGGGATTGCCGGGGAGCTGTTTTTT.

This clonotype was found many times. The genes are TRBV2 and TRBJ2-5, with 7 bases matching TRBD2. The CDR3 covers 14 residues. Trimming cost V 3 bases and J 5 bases; bases outside gene matches: 6. Germline loops: CDR1 SNHLY, CDR2 FYNNEI. Here the CDR3 DNA reads TGTGCCAGCAGTGATGGGAGGGTCAGGGAGACCCAGTACTTC. Protein sequence: CASSDGRVRETQYF.

The chain uses TRBV6-2 or TRBV6-3 and TRBJ2-5; 8 bases map to TRBD2. The CDR3 has 14 residues. After removal of 5 bases from V and 1 base from J, the junction contained 3 bases not matched to a gene. Germline CDR1 is MNHEY and CDR2 is SVGEGT. CDR3 residues: CASSQLAVQETQYF. The CDR3 DNA sequence: TGTGCCAGCAGTCAACTAGCGGTCCAAGAGACCCAGTACTTC.

This clonotype occurred many times. The rearrangement joins TRBV18 to TRBJ2-1, with D tentatively TRBD1 (6 bases). The CDR3 runs 15 residues. V lost 2 bases and J 4 bases, leaving 12 bases between the germline ends. Germline V gene sequence: CDR1 KGHSH, CDR2 LQKENI. CDR3 in DNA: TGTGCCAGCTCACCATACAGGGATCTATACAATGAGCAGTTCTTC. This gives the protein CASSPYRDLYNEQFF.

This clonotype was seen a few times. A read error may account for a junction end that differs from germline. The chain links TRBV27 to TRBJ1-3; D ambiguous. CDR3 size: 13 residues. In germline, CDR1 is MNHEY, CDR2 SMNVEV (reference sequence). CDR3 nucleotide sequence: TGTGCCAGCAGTTGGAAACCTGGGAACACCATATATTTT. As protein: CASSWKPGNTIYF.

This clonotype was counted at least ten times. The chain couples TRBV11-3 to TRBJ2-3; D is undetermined. Trimming stripped 3 bases from V and 0 bases from J, with 10 bases between. Germline V gene sequence: CDR1 SGHNT, CDR2 YENEEA. This CDR3 has 15 amino acids. The CDR3 here is CASSLRPTSTDTQYF. The CDR3 nucleotides are TGTGCCAGCAGCTTGCGACCGACGAGCACAGATACGCAGTATTTT.